Following are 30 T cell receptor beta chains from one sample sequenced in a study of Graves' ophthalmopathy and Graves' hyperthyroidism (dated by TCRdb to the late 2010s). Sequencing relied on an Illumina HiSeq 2000. For repertoire sequencing, TCR beta CDR3 regions were amplified from RNA transcripts. HTBI primers and the Qiagen OneStep RT-PCR kit were used in a first-round RT-PCR, which was followed by a second-round multiplex PCR, size selection and purification. Clones were called with MiXCR by TCRdb after fastp trimmed the public reads at Q25, and only in-frame beta chains were retained. A single entry per CDR3 protein holds the most common genes and DNA from its merged rows. This sample gives 650,000 to 800,000 distinct CDR3 sequences in total; just over 40% of them show up just once. The ten largest make up over 2.5% of the sample. Source material: peripheral blood. Receptors originate from an adult man with Graves' ophthalmopathy.

This clonotype was detected ten times or more. The chain combines TRBV19 with TRBJ1-5; D not resolved. The CDR3 has 13 residues. Trimming pared 9 bases from V and 7 bases from J, leaving 16 bases between. Germline V lookup: CDR1 LNHDA, CDR2 SQIVND (reference sequence). DNA for the CDR3: TGTGCCAGCGGAAGGAGGGTTTCCCAGCCCCAGCATTTT. Protein sequence: CASGRRVSQPQHF.

Turning to this clonotype: This may stem from a read error, because a much larger clone lies one nucleotide away. CDR3 protein: CASRGTGGIYEQCF. In nucleotides, the CDR3 is TGTGCCAGCAGAGGCACAGGGGGGATCTACGAGCAGTGCTTC. The genes are TRBV12-3 or TRBV12-4 and TRBJ2-7, with 8 nucleotides matching TRBD1. The CDR3 has 14 amino acids.

The chain employs TRBV10-3 and TRBJ2-7; D tentatively reads TRBD1 or TRBD2 (6 bases each). There are 10 residues in the CDR3. Germline V gene lookup returns CDR1 ENHRY and CDR2 SYGVKD. CDR3 protein: CARGGGEQYF. In DNA form, the CDR3 reads TGTGCTAGAGGAGGGGGCGAGCAGTACTTC.

With regard to this clonotype: An end of the junction does not agree with germline; a read error may underlie this. The chain carries TRBV7-9 and TRBJ2-7, with 8 bases lining up with TRBD1. The germline CDR1 and CDR2 sequences are SEHNR and FQNEAQ (reference sequence). The CDR3 extends over 10 amino acids. CDR3 nucleotide sequence: TGTGCCAGCAGCAACGGACAGGGAGACTTC. It yields the protein CASSNGQGDF.

V usage is TRBV20-1 and J usage is TRBJ1-3; TRBD1 matches 7 bases. Germline loops: CDR1 DFQATT, CDR2 SNEGSKA (reference sequence). The J segment lost 5 bases and the V segment lost 0 bases, leaving 4 bases of the junction unmatched. CDR3 length: 14 amino acids. CDR3 region: CSAREGDRRNTIYF. The CDR3 nucleotides are TGCAGTGCTAGAGAGGGGGACAGAAGAAACACCATATATTTT.

This clonotype has more than one count but fewer than ten. J is TRBJ2-7 and V is TRBV9; D unresolved. The closer fit of TRBJ2-1 to the DNA end suggests the J call may be wrong. The germline gives CDR1 SGDLS, CDR2 YYNGEE. CDR3 length: 15 amino acids. CDR3 amino acids: CASSPPASGLDEQFF. As DNA, the CDR3 is TGTGCCAGCAGCCCCCCCGCCAGTGGGTTGGATGAGCAGTTCTTC.

This clonotype was detected ten times or more. The chain uses TRBV10-3 and TRBJ1-1; D not resolved. The CDR3 runs 18 residues. CDR1 and CDR2 from the germline V gene are ENHRY and SYGVKD. V dropped 2 bases and J dropped 5 bases, with 24 bases sitting between them. The CDR3 nucleotides read TGTGCCATCAGTGAGGCGATACTTGCAGGATTAGGAGGGACTGAAGCTTTCTTT. Residues: CAISEAILAGLGGTEAFF.

This clonotype came up a few times. V and J are TRBV6-1 and TRBJ1-1; 8 bases line up with TRBD1. V trimming: 4 bases; J trimming: 5 bases; junction bases outside the gene matches: 9. This CDR3 has 15 amino acids. The germline V gene has CDR1 MNHNS and CDR2 SASEGT. CDR3 in amino acids: CASSGRAGGYTEAFF. The CDR3 region has the DNA TGTGCCAGCAGTGGCCGGGCAGGGGGCTATACTGAAGCTTTCTTT.

Concerning this clonotype: One end of the junction fails to match germline, which may point to a read error. The chain combines TRBV7-9 with TRBJ2-1, with D hard to call. This CDR3 spans 16 amino acids. Per the germline V gene, CDR1 is SEHNR and CDR2 is FQNEAQ (reference sequence). DNA for the CDR3: TGTGCCAGCAGCGTAGCCCCCCCAAGGGTCTACAATGAGCAGTTCTTC. This encodes CASSVAPPRVYNEQFF.

This clonotype was found many times. The J gene is TRBJ1-5, the V gene TRBV2; maybe TRBD1 (6 bases). Germline values: CDR1 SNHLY, CDR2 FYNNEI. The CDR3 contains 14 residues. Trimming took off 4 bases at V and 1 base at J, with 8 bases between the two ends. CDR3: CASSVRGSNQPQHF. The CDR3 DNA is TGTGCCAGCAGTGTTAGGGGGAGCAATCAGCCCCAGCATTTT.

The rearrangement links TRBV19 to TRBJ2-2; a possible D gene is TRBD1 (5 bases). This CDR3 comprises 17 residues. Germline CDR1 is LNHDA and CDR2 is SQIVND (reference sequence). V shed 3 bases and J shed 7 bases, with 21 bases lying between them. The CDR3 bases are TGTGCCAGTAGTATTTGGACATCGTCTGGGGCCAACGGGGAGCTGTTTTTT. It yields the protein CASSIWTSSGANGELFF.

The chain employs TRBV5-4 and TRBJ2-7; TRBD2 matches at 11 bases. Germline V gene data show CDR1 as SGHNT and CDR2 as YYREEE (reference sequence). This CDR3 comprises 15 residues. V was clipped by 4 bases and J by 5 bases; unmatched bases: 8. The CDR3 region has the DNA TGTGCCAGCAGCATACCGGGACTAGCGGACGACGAGCAGTACTTC. Translated: CASSIPGLADDEQYF.

This clonotype was detected many times. CDR3 sequence: CASTPQQLIQETQYF. In DNA form, the CDR3 reads TGTGCCAGCACCCCCCAACAGCTCATACAAGAGACCCAGTACTTC. This chain joins TRBV6-2 or TRBV6-3 and TRBJ2-5; D is undetermined. CDR3 length: 15 residues. Germline V gives CDR1 MNHEY, CDR2 SVGEGT. Between the trimmed V and J ends, which lost 7 bases and 2 bases, there was a span of 17 bases.

Ten or more counts support this clonotype. A read error may produce the germline difference seen at one junction end. The rearrangement uses TRBV11-2 and TRBJ1-1; D unclear. There are 14 residues in the CDR3. Germline values: CDR1 SGHAT, CDR2 FQNNGV. The CDR3 DNA is TGTGCCAGCACCTTAGGCAGATTGAACACTGAAGCTTTCTTT. It encodes CASTLGRLNTEAFF. The full variable domain, rest sourced from reference TRBV11-2 and TRBJ1-1, is EAGVAQSPRYKIIEKRQSVAFWCNPISGHATLYWYQQILGQGPKLLIQFQNNGVVDDSQLPKDRFSAERLKGVDSTLKIQPAKLEDSAVYLCASTLGRLNTEAFFGQGTRLTVV.

This clonotype was picked up many times. V and J are TRBV7-4 and TRBJ2-7, with D possibly matching TRBD1 (6 bases). Trimming pared 4 bases from V and 2 bases from J, leaving 18 bases between. Germline lookup yields CDR1 SGHVT and CDR2 SQSDAQ. CDR3 size: 16 residues. CDR3 in DNA: TGTGCCAGCAGCTGTGGGAGTAGAAGACAGGCCTACGAGCAGTACTTC. Translating gives CASSCGSRRQAYEQYF.

Notes on this clonotype: Because the CDR3 is missing its conserved closing phenylalanine or tryptophan, this is likely a read error. The chain links TRBV10-3 to TRBJ1-2; D ambiguous. The CDR3 has 15 residues. Germline V CDR1 and CDR2: ENHRY, SYGVKD. The chain's CDR3 is CASSLIGSFNYGYTY. CDR3 coding DNA: TGTGCCAGCAGTTTAATCGGATCTTTTAACTATGGCTACACCTAC.

The chain joins TRBV10-3 to TRBJ1-2, with D unresolved. V lost 9 bases to trimming and J lost 7 bases, with 12 bases between them. The CDR3 consists of 11 residues. CDR1 and CDR2 (germline): ENHRY, SYGVKD. The CDR3 here is CAIRTGVGYTF. CDR3 coding DNA: TGTGCCATTCGGACTGGGGTTGGCTACACCTTC.

This clonotype was picked up one time. V gene TRBV10-3 combines with J gene TRBJ2-5, with D perhaps matching TRBD1 (6 bases). The CDR3 has 9 amino acids. The germline CDR1 and CDR2 sequences are ENHRY and SYGVKD. V was pared by 11 bases and J by 7 bases, with 8 bases between. Here the CDR3 DNA reads TGTGCCCCGACAGGGACCCAGTACTTC. Residues: CAPTGTQYF.

This chain links TRBV5-5 with TRBJ1-6; tentative D call: TRBD1 (5 bases). V dropped 1 base and J dropped 4 bases, with 9 bases sitting between them. This CDR3 contains 15 residues. The germline gives CDR1 SGHKS, CDR2 YYEKEE (reference sequence). CDR3 sequence: CASSLQGRYNSPLHF. The CDR3 DNA reads TGTGCCAGCAGCTTGCAGGGCAGATATAATTCACCCCTCCACTTT. The full variable domain, with the rest looked up from reference TRBV5-5 and TRBJ1-6, is DAGVTQSPTHLIKTRGQQVTLRCSPISGHKSVSWYQQVLGQGPQFIFQYYEKEERGRGNFPDRFSARQFPNYSSELNVNALLLGDSALYLCASSLQGRYNSPLHFGNGTRLTVT.

This clonotype was detected many times. The chain couples TRBV7-8 to TRBJ2-7; D ambiguous. Trimming removed 4 bases at V and 0 bases at J, with 13 bases between. The CDR3 is 15 residues long. CDR1 is SGHVS, CDR2 FQNEAQ, per germline. CDR3 in amino acids: CASSSPDGASYEQYF. The CDR3 bases are TGTGCCAGCAGCTCACCCGACGGAGCCTCCTACGAGCAGTACTTC. Using reference TRBV7-8 and TRBJ2-7 for the parts outside the CDR3, the full variable domain is GAGVSQSPRYKVAKRGQDVALRCDPISGHVSLFWYQQALGQGPEFLTYFQNEAQLDKSGLPSDRFFAERPEGSVSTLKIQRTQQEDSAVYLCASSSPDGASYEQYFGPGTRLTVT.

This clonotype has a handful of counts. The V call is TRBV6-5, the J call TRBJ2-2; 8 bases fit TRBD2. The V gene end was trimmed by 7 bases and the J gene end by 4 bases; junction bases not matched to a gene: 8. The germline V gene has CDR1 MNHEY and CDR2 SVGAGI. The CDR3 loop spans 15 amino acids. Here the CDR3 reads CASMVAGSVTGELFF. CDR3 bases: TGTGCCAGCATGGTAGCGGGATCAGTCACCGGGGAGCTGTTTTTT.

The chain carries TRBV11-1 and TRBJ2-6; TRBD1 agrees at 7 bases. CDR3 length: 19 residues. Looked up from germline, CDR1 is SGHAT and CDR2 is FQDESV (reference sequence). V dropped 8 bases and J dropped 4; count of bases not matched to a gene: 20. DNA for the CDR3: TGTGCCAGCTCACCGTTAGGGTACACAGGGGAGCGAGGGGCCAACGTCCTGACTTTC. Protein sequence: CASSPLGYTGERGANVLTF. The complete variable domain, with remaining parts taken from reference TRBV11-1 and TRBJ2-6, reads EAEVAQSPRYKITEKSQAVAFWCDPISGHATLYWYRQILGQGPELLVQFQDESVVDDSQLPKDRFSAERLKGVDSTLKIQPAELGDSAMYLCASSPLGYTGERGANVLTFGAGSRLTVL.

The chain's CDR3 is CASSLDAGPGNSPLHF. The DNA for the CDR3 is TGTGCCAGCAGCTTGGATGCAGGTCCTGGGAATTCACCCCTCCACTTT. The genes are TRBV25-1 and TRBJ1-6; no clear D. The V and J ends lost 6 bases and 7 bases respectively, with 19 bases between them. The germline V gene has CDR1 MGHDK and CDR2 SYGVNS. There are 16 residues in the CDR3.

The sample holds many counts of this clonotype. This rearrangement joins TRBV9 to TRBJ1-1; 8 positions match TRBD1. J gave up 3 bases and V 4 bases, and 8 bases lay outside the gene matches. Germline CDR1 is SGDLS and CDR2 is YYNGEE. This CDR3 has 15 residues. CDR3 sequence reads: CASSTQDRAYTEAFF. In DNA, the CDR3 is TGTGCCAGCAGCACCCAGGACAGGGCCTACACTGAAGCTTTCTTT. The whole variable domain, remainder taken from reference TRBV9 and TRBJ1-1, is DSGVTQTPKHLITATGQRVTLRCSPRSGDLSVYWYQQSLDQGLQFLIQYYNGEERAKGNILERFSAQQFPDLHSELNLSSLELGDSALYFCASSTQDRAYTEAFFGQGTRLTVV.

Ten or more counts support this clonotype. The chain uses TRBV7-9 and TRBJ1-4, with 7 bases identical to TRBD1. The junction had 6 bases not matched to a gene; V was cut back by 1 base and J by 13 bases. CDR1 and CDR2 (germline): SEHNR, FQNEAQ (reference sequence). The CDR3 sequence is 13 residues long. The CDR3 loop is CASSLGDRVGLFF. The CDR3 DNA is TGTGCCAGCAGCTTAGGAGACAGGGTCGGACTGTTTTTT.

The rearrangement links TRBV6-5 to TRBJ2-6; the match to TRBD1 covers 8 bases. This CDR3 region has 17 residues. Looked up from germline, CDR1 is MNHEY and CDR2 is SVGAGI. The trim removed 4 bases at V and 0 bases at J, leaving 5 bases unmatched. CDR3 protein: CASSSYRGSSGANVLTF. In DNA, the CDR3 is TGTGCCAGCAGTTCCTACAGGGGGTCCTCTGGGGCCAACGTCCTGACTTTC.

This clonotype occurred many times. This sequence joins TRBV20-1 and TRBJ1-1, with D uncertain. CDR1 and CDR2 from the germline V gene are DFQATT and SNEGSKA (reference sequence). V lost 6 bases to trimming and J lost 8 bases, with 4 bases between them. The CDR3 runs 8 residues. Here the CDR3 DNA reads TGCAGTGCAGGAGAAGCTTTCTTT. It yields the protein CSAGEAFF.

There are many counts of this clonotype. V usage is TRBV7-2 and J usage is TRBJ2-7; TRBD2 agrees at 7 bases. Trimming took 4 bases from V and 2 from J; bases not matched to a gene: 5. This CDR3 region has 14 residues. Looked up from germline, CDR1 is SGHTA and CDR2 is FQGNSA. The chain's CDR3 is CASSSSGNTYEQYF. Written as DNA, the CDR3 is TGTGCCAGCAGCTCTAGCGGAAACACCTACGAGCAGTACTTC.

This clonotype has more than one count but fewer than ten. One junction end does not reproduce the germline sequence, and a read error may be involved. This chain connects TRBV7-6 to TRBJ2-7; D not resolved. The CDR3 runs to 15 residues. Germline V lookup: CDR1 SGHVS, CDR2 FNYEAQ. The CDR3 DNA is TGCGCCAGCAGCCAGAGCTGGTCTGACTCCTACGAGCAGTACTTC. Translating it yields CASSQSWSDSYEQYF.

This clonotype was detected ten times or more. The gene calls are TRBV7-8 and TRBJ1-1; D is uncertain. CDR3 length: 14 amino acids. With 5 bases removed from V and 1 base from J, the gap between germline ends came to 11 bases. Germline V gene sequence: CDR1 SGHVS, CDR2 FQNEAQ. This CDR3 is CASSPGGRNTEAFF. The CDR3 nucleotides are TGTGCCAGCAGCCCAGGCGGGCGGAACACTGAAGCTTTCTTT.